Listed below are T cell receptor beta chains from one sample, sequenced in a study of beta chain features in type 1 diabetes. Data came from immunoSEQ multiplex PCR; TCRdb stores just in-frame clones and leaves some out. The sample lists roughly 160,000 clones, 8% to 8.5% occurring once. Material: central memory CD4+ T cells from blood. The receptors shown here come from a woman under 30 with type 1 diabetes. Both conserved end residues are part of each CDR3. Each record gives: J gene, clone size, D gene, V gene, CDR3 length, CDR3 DNA, CDR3 protein. A D gene is named only where the DNA matches it firmly. Clone size is given for some rows only: seen once, a few or many times, or a class if the clone is expanded.

J: TRBJ2-3
size: -
D: TRBD1
V: TRBV6-5
length: 12
DNA: TGTGCCAGCAGGACAGGGTCAGATACGCAGTATTTT
CDR3: CASRTGSDTQYF

J: TRBJ2-2
size: -
D: TRBD2
V: TRBV18
length: 17
DNA: TGTGCCAGCTCACCGCTAAAGAGCGGGAGGAACACCGGGGAGCTGTTTTTT
CDR3: CASSPLKSGRNTGELFF

J: TRBJ1-3
size: many
D: -
V: TRBV7-9
length: 14
DNA: TGTGCCAGCAGGAGGGCAGTCTCTGGAAACACCATATATTTT
CDR3: CASRRAVSGNTIYF

J: TRBJ1-5
size: few
D: -
V: TRBV11-2
length: 18
DNA: TGTGCCAGCAGCCCCGCCTCCGGACTCCGGGGGATAAATCAGCCCCAGCATTTT
CDR3: CASSPASGLRGINQPQHF

J: TRBJ2-3
size: -
D: -
V: TRBV6-5
length: 16
DNA: TGTGCCAGCAGTTACTCCCCACAGGGCACCTCTATTACGCAGTATTTT
CDR3: CASSYSPQGTSITQYF

J: TRBJ1-2
size: few
D: TRBD1
V: TRBV10-3
length: 13
DNA: TGTGCCAGCAGCCGACAGGGGGCGAGGGGCTACACCTTC
CDR3: CASSRQGARGYTF

J: TRBJ2-5
size: few
D: TRBD2
V: TRBV25-1
length: 16
DNA: TGTGCCAGCAGTGAGGGTGGGCTAGCGGGAGTAGAGACCCAGTACTTC
CDR3: CASSEGGLAGVETQYF

J: TRBJ2-7
size: few
D: -
V: TRBV13
length: 14
DNA: TGTGCCAGCAGCCGCGGTAGGCCTGCCTACGAGCAGTACTTC
CDR3: CASSRGRPAYEQYF

J: TRBJ1-2
size: few
D: TRBD1
V: TRBV25-1
length: 14
DNA: TGTGCCAGCAGAAGAGGACAGGGGAACTATGGCTACACCTTC
CDR3: CASRRGQGNYGYTF

J: TRBJ2-2
size: -
D: -
V: TRBV6-1
length: 15
DNA: TGTGCCAGCAGGGGCACGAAAACAGGGATCGGGGAGCTGTTTTTT
CDR3: CASRGTKTGIGELFF

J: TRBJ2-5
size: few
D: -
V: TRBV7-9
length: 15
DNA: TGTGCCAGCAGCTTAGAGCGTACTCCCCAAGAGACCCAGTACTTC
CDR3: CASSLERTPQETQYF

J: TRBJ2-3
size: few
D: -
V: TRBV30
length: 15
DNA: TGTGCCTGGAGTGCCCTGGGCGCTAGCACAGATACGCAGTATTTT
CDR3: CAWSALGASTDTQYF

J: TRBJ2-7
size: -
D: -
V: TRBV6-5
length: 15
DNA: TGTGCCAGCAGTTACTCGGGGGGAACGCAGGGCGAGCAGTACTTC
CDR3: CASSYSGGTQGEQYF

J: TRBJ2-1
size: few
D: TRBD2
V: TRBV18
length: 15
DNA: TGTGCCAGCTCACCATCGGTAGCGGGAGGTACTGAGCAGTTCTTC
CDR3: CASSPSVAGGTEQFF

J: TRBJ1-5
size: few
D: TRBD1
V: TRBV23-1
length: 17
DNA: TGCGCCAGCAGTCAAAGAGATGTGGACAGGGGTTGTCAGCCCCAGCATTTT
CDR3: CASSQRDVDRGCQPQHF

J: TRBJ1-1
size: -
D: TRBD1
V: TRBV6-1
length: 16
DNA: TGTGCCAGCAGTGAAGGGACAGGATACTTGAACACTGAAGCTTTCTTT
CDR3: CASSEGTGYLNTEAFF

J: TRBJ2-3
size: few
D: -
V: TRBV7-2
length: 13
DNA: TGTGCCAGCAGCTCTGGAGCCACAGATACGCAGTATTTT
CDR3: CASSSGATDTQYF

J: TRBJ2-1
size: few
D: TRBD2
V: TRBV6-4
length: 16
DNA: TGTGCCAGCAGTGACGAGCGGGAGCCATCCTACAATGAGCAGTTCTTC
CDR3: CASSDEREPSYNEQFF

J: TRBJ2-7
size: few
D: -
V: TRBV5-1
length: 15
DNA: TGCGCCAGCAGCCTCCTCGGGGGAAGCTCCTACGAGCAGTACTTC
CDR3: CASSLLGGSSYEQYF

J: TRBJ2-3
size: few
D: -
V: TRBV19
length: 17
DNA: TGTGCCAGTAGTATAAGGCTGTTGGCGGGTAGCACAGATACGCAGTATTTT
CDR3: CASSIRLLAGSTDTQYF

J: TRBJ2-1
size: -
D: TRBD2
V: TRBV30
length: 14
DNA: TGTGCCTGGAGTGGACTAGCGGGGTACAATGAGCAGTTCTTC
CDR3: CAWSGLAGYNEQFF

J: TRBJ2-2
size: -
D: -
V: TRBV7-9
length: 12
DNA: TGTGCCAGCAGCTCGTCTACCGGGGAGCTGTTTTTT
CDR3: CASSSSTGELFF

J: TRBJ1-1
size: -
D: -
V: TRBV25-1
length: 15
DNA: TGTGCCAGCAGAAGGAGCAGGGGTGGGTACACTGAAGCTTTCTTT
CDR3: CASRRSRGGYTEAFF

J: TRBJ1-1
size: many
D: TRBD1
V: TRBV27
length: 13
DNA: TGTGCCAGCAGTTTCCCAGGGGGCCCTCGGGCTTTCTTT
CDR3: CASSFPGGPRAFF

J: TRBJ2-7
size: -
D: TRBD1
V: TRBV5-6
length: 14
DNA: TGTGCCAGCCGCATACAGGGGCGCACCTACGAGCAGTACTTC
CDR3: CASRIQGRTYEQYF

J: TRBJ2-2
size: -
D: -
V: TRBV2
length: 14
DNA: TGTGCCAGCAGAGGCGACAGTAACACCGGGGAGCTGTTTTTT
CDR3: CASRGDSNTGELFF

J: TRBJ1-1
size: few
D: TRBD1
V: TRBV7-2
length: 16
DNA: TGTGCCAGCAGCTTAGGGACAGGGAGGATGAACACTGAAGCTTTCTTT
CDR3: CASSLGTGRMNTEAFF

J: TRBJ2-1
size: -
D: TRBD2
V: TRBV7-3
length: 14
DNA: TGTGCCAGCAGCGCACTAGCGCCCTACAATGAGCAGTTCTTC
CDR3: CASSALAPYNEQFF

J: TRBJ2-7
size: few
D: -
V: TRBV7-9
length: 15
DNA: TGTGCCAGCAGCCCGGCGGACAGAGTAGCCTACGAGCAGTACTTC
CDR3: CASSPADRVAYEQYF

J: TRBJ2-1
size: few
D: -
V: TRBV6-1
length: 13
DNA: TGTGCCAGCAGTACGGACGGGAACGGTGAGCAGTTCTTC
CDR3: CASSTDGNGEQFF

J: TRBJ2-3
size: few
D: TRBD2
V: TRBV12-5
length: 13
DNA: TGTGCTAGTGGTCGGGGGGGCGGAGATACGCAGTATTTT
CDR3: CASGRGGGDTQYF

J: TRBJ2-1
size: few
D: TRBD1
V: TRBV7-9
length: 15
DNA: TGTGCCAGCAGCAGCACAGGGGGCCAAGGAGATGAGCAGTTCTTC
CDR3: CASSSTGGQGDEQFF

J: TRBJ2-5
size: few
D: TRBD1
V: TRBV19
length: 14
DNA: TGTGCCAGTAGTACACAGGGGATCCAAGAGACCCAGTACTTC
CDR3: CASSTQGIQETQYF

J: TRBJ2-7
size: -
D: TRBD2
V: TRBV27
length: 15
DNA: TGTGCCAGCAGTTTCTCCCCAGCGGGAGGCTACGAGCAGTACTTC
CDR3: CASSFSPAGGYEQYF

J: TRBJ1-1
size: -
D: -
V: TRBV7-9
length: 13
DNA: TGTGCCAGCAGCCCGGACTGGAACACTGAAGCTTTCTTT
CDR3: CASSPDWNTEAFF

J: TRBJ2-3
size: -
D: TRBD1
V: TRBV11-2
length: 16
DNA: TGTGCCAGCAGGCTTGGACAGGGGGCGACCACAGATACGCAGTATTTT
CDR3: CASRLGQGATTDTQYF

J: TRBJ2-3
size: -
D: TRBD2
V: TRBV7-2
length: 14
DNA: TGTGCCAGCAGCCGCGGGACTAGCGCAGATACGCAGTATTTT
CDR3: CASSRGTSADTQYF

J: TRBJ2-3
size: -
D: TRBD2
V: TRBV2
length: 16
DNA: TGTGCCAGCAGTGAGCTCGGGGGGGCAAGCACAGATACGCAGTATTTT
CDR3: CASSELGGASTDTQYF

J: TRBJ2-7
size: few
D: -
V: TRBV6-6
length: 15
DNA: TGTGCCAGCAGTTACGACGGACAGCCTTCCTACGAGCAGTACTTC
CDR3: CASSYDGQPSYEQYF

J: TRBJ1-3
size: few
D: -
V: TRBV30
length: 14
DNA: TGTGCCTGGAGGGGGGGGATATCTGGAAACACCATATATTTT
CDR3: CAWRGGISGNTIYF

J: TRBJ2-3
size: -
D: TRBD1
V: TRBV9
length: 16
DNA: TGTGCCAGCCCTCACAGACAGGGGGCCTGGGCAGATACGCAGTATTTT
CDR3: CASPHRQGAWADTQYF

J: TRBJ2-1
size: -
D: -
V: TRBV7-2
length: 12
DNA: TGTGCCAGCAGCTTTCCCTCTAATGAGCAGTTCTTC
CDR3: CASSFPSNEQFF

J: TRBJ1-1
size: few
D: TRBD1
V: TRBV6-4
length: 13
DNA: TGTGCCAGCAGCCGGACAGGGAACACTGAAGCTTTCTTT
CDR3: CASSRTGNTEAFF

J: TRBJ2-3
size: -
D: -
V: TRBV4-3
length: 11
DNA: TGCGCCAGCAGCCCAGTTCATACGCAGTATTTT
CDR3: CASSPVHTQYF

J: TRBJ2-7
size: few
D: -
V: TRBV10-3
length: 13
DNA: TGTGCCATCAGTGAGTCAACAGGGCACGAGCAGTACTTC
CDR3: CAISESTGHEQYF

J: TRBJ2-1
size: few
D: TRBD2
V: TRBV7-8
length: 16
DNA: TGTGCCAGCAGCTCCTACCAGCGGGAGATTTTGAATGAGCAGTTCTTC
CDR3: CASSSYQREILNEQFF

J: TRBJ2-1
size: few
D: -
V: TRBV29-1
length: 11
DNA: TGCAGCGTCGACAGGGCGGGGGGGCAGTTCTTC
CDR3: CSVDRAGGQFF

J: TRBJ2-7
size: -
D: -
V: TRBV15
length: 14
DNA: TGTGCCACCAGCAGGGACTCCACCCACTACGAGCAGTACTTC
CDR3: CATSRDSTHYEQYF

J: TRBJ1-4
size: -
D: -
V: TRBV28
length: 15
DNA: TGTGCCAGCCTTAATGCGGGGGGCGCTCGGGAAAAACTGTTTTTT
CDR3: CASLNAGGAREKLFF

J: TRBJ1-1
size: -
D: TRBD1
V: TRBV27
length: 15
DNA: TGTGCCAGCAGTTTAGGGACAGGGGGGAACACTGAAGCTTTCTTT
CDR3: CASSLGTGGNTEAFF

J: TRBJ2-7
size: -
D: TRBD1
V: TRBV5-1
length: 15
DNA: TGCGCCAGCAGCTTGTCGGGGACAGCAACCTACGAGCAGTACTTC
CDR3: CASSLSGTATYEQYF

J: TRBJ2-7
size: -
D: -
V: TRBV7-6
length: 15
DNA: TGTGCCAGCAGCAAGGGGGGGACCGCATCCTACGAGCAGTACTTC
CDR3: CASSKGGTASYEQYF

J: TRBJ2-1
size: -
D: TRBD2
V: TRBV10-3
length: 17
DNA: TGTGCCATCAGTGACGGCCATAGCGGGAGTTCCTACAATGAGCAGTTCTTC
CDR3: CAISDGHSGSSYNEQFF

J: TRBJ2-1
size: -
D: -
V: TRBV29-1
length: 13
DNA: TGCAGCGTTGAACGGGAGATGGGCAATGAGCAGTTCTTC
CDR3: CSVEREMGNEQFF